The source of this TCR beta chain is a study of cytomegalovirus exposure and HLA in healthy donors. It was with 60 Vbeta and 13 Jbeta primers that the PCR ran. This table comes from immunoSEQ multiplex PCR, and its TCRdb copy is limited to in-frame clones, with some not included. The sample includes over 150,000 clones, 85% of them seen just once. Study results and limitations: Specific recognition of CMV antigens was confirmed in vitro for a few chains (all CMV-associated).

As regards this clone: Its antigen is currently unknown.

This CDR3 contains 11 residues. Between the trimmed V and J ends, which lost 5 bases and 3 bases, there was a span of 4 bases. The germline V gene has CDR1 MDHEN and CDR2 SYDVKM. The TCR sequence derives from a boy aged 2-9 years in good health and CMV-seronegative. This chain links TRBV28 with TRBJ1-1; the D is unclear. Source material: PBMCs. The CDR3 loop is CASSDYTEAFF. CDR3 sequence (DNA): TGTGCCAGCAGTGACTACACTGAAGCTTTCTTT.